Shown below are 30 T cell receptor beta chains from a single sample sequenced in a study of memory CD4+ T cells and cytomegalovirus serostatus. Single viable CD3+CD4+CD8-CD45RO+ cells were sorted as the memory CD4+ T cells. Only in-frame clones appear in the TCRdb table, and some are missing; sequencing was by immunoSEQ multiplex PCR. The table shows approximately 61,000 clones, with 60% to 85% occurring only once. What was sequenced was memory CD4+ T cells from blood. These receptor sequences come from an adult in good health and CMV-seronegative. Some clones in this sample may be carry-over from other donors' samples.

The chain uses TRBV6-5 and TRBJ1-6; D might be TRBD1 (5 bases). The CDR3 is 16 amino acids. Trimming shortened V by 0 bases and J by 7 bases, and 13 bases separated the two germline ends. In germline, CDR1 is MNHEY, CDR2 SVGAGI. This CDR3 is CASSYSIRGENSPLHF. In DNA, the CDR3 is TGTGCCAGCAGTTACTCGATCCGGGGGGAGAATTCACCCCTCCACTTT.

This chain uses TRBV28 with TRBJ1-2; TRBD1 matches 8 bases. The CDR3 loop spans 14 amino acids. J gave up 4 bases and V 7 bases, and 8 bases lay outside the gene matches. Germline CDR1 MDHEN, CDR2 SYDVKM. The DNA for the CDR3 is TGTGCCAGCACTACAGGGGGGAACCCCTATGGCTACACCTTC. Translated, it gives CASTTGGNPYGYTF.

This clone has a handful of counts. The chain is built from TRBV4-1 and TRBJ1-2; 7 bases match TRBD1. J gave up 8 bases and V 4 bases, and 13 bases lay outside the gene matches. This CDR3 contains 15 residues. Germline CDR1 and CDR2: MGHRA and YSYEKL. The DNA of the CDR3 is TGCGCCAGCAGCCCCGTACAGGGGCCTCCAGAGGGCTACACCTTC. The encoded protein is CASSPVQGPPEGYTF.

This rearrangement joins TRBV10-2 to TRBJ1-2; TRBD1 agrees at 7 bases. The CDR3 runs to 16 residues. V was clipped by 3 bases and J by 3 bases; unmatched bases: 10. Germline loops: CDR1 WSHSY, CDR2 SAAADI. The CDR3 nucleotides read TGCGCCAGCAGTGAAGGGGGCGGCCCGCAGGACTATGGCTACACCTTC. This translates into CASSEGGGPQDYGYTF.

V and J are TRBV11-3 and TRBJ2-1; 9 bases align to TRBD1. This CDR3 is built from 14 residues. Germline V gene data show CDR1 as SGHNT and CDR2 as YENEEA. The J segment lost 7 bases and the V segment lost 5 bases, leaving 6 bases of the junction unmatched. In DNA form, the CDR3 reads TGTGCCAGCAGCCTCGGACAGGGGAGGAATGAGCAGTTCTTC. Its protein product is CASSLGQGRNEQFF.

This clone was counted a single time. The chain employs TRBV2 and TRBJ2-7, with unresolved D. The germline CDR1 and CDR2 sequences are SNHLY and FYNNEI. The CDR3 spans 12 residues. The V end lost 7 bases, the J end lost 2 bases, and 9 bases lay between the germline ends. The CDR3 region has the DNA TGTGCCAGCACTAGGGTCGCCTACGAGCAGTACTTC. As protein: CASTRVAYEQYF.

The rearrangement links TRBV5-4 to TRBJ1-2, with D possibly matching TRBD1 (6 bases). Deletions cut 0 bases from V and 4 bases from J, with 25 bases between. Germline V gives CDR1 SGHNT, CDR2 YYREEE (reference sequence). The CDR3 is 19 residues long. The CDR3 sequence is CASSLVSPNTAGVGYGYTF. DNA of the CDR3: TGTGCCAGCAGCTTGGTGTCCCCAAACACGGCAGGGGTGGGCTATGGCTACACCTTC.

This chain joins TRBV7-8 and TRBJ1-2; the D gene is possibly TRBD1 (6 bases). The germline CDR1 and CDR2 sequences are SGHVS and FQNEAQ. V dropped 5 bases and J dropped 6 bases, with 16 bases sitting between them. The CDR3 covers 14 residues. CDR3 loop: CASSPRGFPHGYTF. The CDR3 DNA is TGTGCCAGCAGCCCGAGGGGGTTTCCGCATGGCTACACCTTC.

The CDR3 DNA follows: TGCGCCACTGGCAGGGGGGTCAATTCACCCCTCCACTTT. This encodes CATGRGVNSPLHF. This chain uses TRBV23-1 with TRBJ1-6; 7 positions match TRBD1. TRBV23-1 is marked as an open reading frame, function uncertain. The trim removed 10 bases at V and 7 bases at J, leaving 7 bases unmatched. The CDR3 covers 13 residues.

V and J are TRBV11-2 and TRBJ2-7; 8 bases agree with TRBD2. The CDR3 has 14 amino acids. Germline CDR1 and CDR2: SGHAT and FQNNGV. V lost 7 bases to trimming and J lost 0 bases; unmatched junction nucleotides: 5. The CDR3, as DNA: TGTGCCAGCACCTTGGGGACTAGCTCCTACGAGCAGTACTTC. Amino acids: CASTLGTSSYEQYF.

CDR3 sequence reads: CASSSRLAFPYEQYF. The CDR3 DNA reads TGTGCCAGCAGCTCAAGACTAGCGTTCCCCTACGAGCAGTACTTC. The rearrangement uses TRBV11-2 and TRBJ2-7; 8 bases agree with TRBD2. Germline V gene data show CDR1 as SGHAT and CDR2 as FQNNGV. The CDR3 runs to 15 residues. Trimming took 4 bases from V and 2 from J; bases not matched to a gene: 7.

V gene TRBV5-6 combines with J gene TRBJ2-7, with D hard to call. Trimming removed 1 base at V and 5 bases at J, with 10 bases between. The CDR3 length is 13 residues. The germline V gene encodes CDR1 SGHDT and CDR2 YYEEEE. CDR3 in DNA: TGTGCCAGCAGCTTGTTCAACATAGACGAGCAGTACTTC. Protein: CASSLFNIDEQYF.

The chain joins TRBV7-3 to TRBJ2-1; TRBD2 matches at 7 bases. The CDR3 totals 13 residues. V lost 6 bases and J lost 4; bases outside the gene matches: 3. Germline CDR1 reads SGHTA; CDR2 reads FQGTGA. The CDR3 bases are TGTGCCAGCAGTTCTAGCGGTTACAATGAGCAGTTCTTC. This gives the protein CASSSSGYNEQFF.

This CDR3 reads CASSLSHTGELFF. The CDR3, as DNA: TGTGCCAGCAGTTTATCGCACACCGGGGAGCTGTTTTTT. The chain joins TRBV27 to TRBJ2-2; D is uncertain. The ends were cut back, 0 bases at V and 3 bases at J, with 2 bases in the middle. CDR3 size: 13 residues. Germline assignment: CDR1 MNHEY and CDR2 SMNVEV (reference sequence).

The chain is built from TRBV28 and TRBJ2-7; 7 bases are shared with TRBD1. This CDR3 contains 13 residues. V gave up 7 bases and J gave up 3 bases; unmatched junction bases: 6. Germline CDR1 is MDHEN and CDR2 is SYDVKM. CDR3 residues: CASTRQGLYEQYF. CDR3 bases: TGTGCCAGCACCCGACAGGGTCTCTACGAGCAGTACTTC. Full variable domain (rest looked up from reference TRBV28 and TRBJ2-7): DVKVTQSSRYLVKRTGEKVFLECVQDMDHENMFWYRQDPGLGLRLIYFSYDVKMKEKGDIPEGYSVSREKKERFSLILESASTNQTSMYLCASTRQGLYEQYFGPGTRLTVT.

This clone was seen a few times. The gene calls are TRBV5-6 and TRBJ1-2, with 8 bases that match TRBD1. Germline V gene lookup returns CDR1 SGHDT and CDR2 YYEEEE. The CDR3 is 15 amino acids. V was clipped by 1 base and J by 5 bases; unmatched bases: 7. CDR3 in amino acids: CASSLTGGVDYGYTF. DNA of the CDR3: TGTGCCAGCAGCTTGACAGGGGGTGTAGATTATGGCTACACCTTC.

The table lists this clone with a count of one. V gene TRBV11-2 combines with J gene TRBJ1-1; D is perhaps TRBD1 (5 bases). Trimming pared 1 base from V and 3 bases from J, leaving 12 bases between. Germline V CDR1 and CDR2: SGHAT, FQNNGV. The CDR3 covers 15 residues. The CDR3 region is CASSLGAGRHTEAFF. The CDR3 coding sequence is TGTGCCAGCAGCTTAGGGGCAGGGAGGCACACTGAAGCTTTCTTT.

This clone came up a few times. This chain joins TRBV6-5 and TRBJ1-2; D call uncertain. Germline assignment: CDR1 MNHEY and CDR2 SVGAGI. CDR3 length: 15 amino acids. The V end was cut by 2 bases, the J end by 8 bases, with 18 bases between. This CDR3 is CASSYSGGSLRGYTF. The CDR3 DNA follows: TGTGCCAGCAGTTACAGTGGCGGATCCTTGAGGGGCTACACCTTC.

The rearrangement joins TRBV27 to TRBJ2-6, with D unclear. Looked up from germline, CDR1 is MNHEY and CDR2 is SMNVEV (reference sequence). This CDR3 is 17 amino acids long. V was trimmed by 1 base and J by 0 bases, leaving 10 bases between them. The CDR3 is CASSLWVGRSGANVLTF. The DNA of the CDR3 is TGTGCCAGCAGTTTATGGGTCGGCCGCTCTGGGGCCAACGTCCTGACTTTC.

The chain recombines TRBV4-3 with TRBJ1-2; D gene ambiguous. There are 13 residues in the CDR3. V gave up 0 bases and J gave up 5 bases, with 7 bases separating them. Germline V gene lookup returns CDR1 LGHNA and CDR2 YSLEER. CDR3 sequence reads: CASSQEPGYGYTF. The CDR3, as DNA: TGCGCCAGCAGCCAAGAACCGGGTTATGGCTACACCTTC.

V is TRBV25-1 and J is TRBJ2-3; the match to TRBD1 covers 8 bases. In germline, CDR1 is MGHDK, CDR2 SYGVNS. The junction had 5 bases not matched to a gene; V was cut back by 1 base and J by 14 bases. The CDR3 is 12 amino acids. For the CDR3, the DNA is TGTGCCAGCAGTGAATCCGGACAGGGACCGTATTTT. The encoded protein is CASSESGQGPYF.

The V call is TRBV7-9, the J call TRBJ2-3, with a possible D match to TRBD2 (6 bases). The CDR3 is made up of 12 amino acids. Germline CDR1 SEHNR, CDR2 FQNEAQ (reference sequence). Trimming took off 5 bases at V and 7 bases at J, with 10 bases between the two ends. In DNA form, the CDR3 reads TGTGCCAGCAGCCGACTAGTTTATACGCAGTATTTT. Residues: CASSRLVYTQYF.

In DNA, the CDR3 is TGTGCCAGCAGCTTAGAGGGGCAGATCACAGATACGCAGTATTTT. Its translation is CASSLEGQITDTQYF. The V call is TRBV7-9, the J call TRBJ2-3; a weak D match, TRBD1 (5 bases). The CDR3 is 15 residues long. Germline loops: CDR1 SEHNR, CDR2 FQNEAQ (reference sequence). V was shortened by 1 base and J by 2 bases, with 10 bases between the two germline ends.

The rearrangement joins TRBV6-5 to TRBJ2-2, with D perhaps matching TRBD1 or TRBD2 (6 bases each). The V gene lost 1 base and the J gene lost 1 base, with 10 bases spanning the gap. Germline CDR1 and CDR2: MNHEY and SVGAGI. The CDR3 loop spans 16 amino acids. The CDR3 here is CASSYYGGLNTGELFF. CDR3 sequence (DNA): TGTGCCAGCAGTTACTATGGGGGGCTGAACACCGGGGAGCTGTTTTTT.

The CDR3 region has the DNA TGTGCCAGCAGGGGTAAAGGGACCTCTGGGGCCAACGTCCTGACTTTC. Residues: CASRGKGTSGANVLTF. This chain connects TRBV5-5 to TRBJ2-6; perhaps D is TRBD1 or TRBD2 (5 bases each). The germline V gene has CDR1 SGHKS and CDR2 YYEKEE (reference sequence). V gave up 5 bases and J gave up 0 bases, with 12 bases separating them. The CDR3 sequence is 16 residues long. The full variable domain, with the rest looked up from reference TRBV5-5 and TRBJ2-6, is DAGVTQSPTHLIKTRGQQVTLRCSPISGHKSVSWYQQVLGQGPQFIFQYYEKEERGRGNFPDRFSARQFPNYSSELNVNALLLGDSALYLCASRGKGTSGANVLTFGAGSRLTVL.

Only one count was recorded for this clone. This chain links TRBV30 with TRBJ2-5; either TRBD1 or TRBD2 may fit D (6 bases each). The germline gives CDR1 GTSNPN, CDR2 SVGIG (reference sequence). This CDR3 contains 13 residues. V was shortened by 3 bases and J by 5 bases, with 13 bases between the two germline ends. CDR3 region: CAWRISGAETQYF. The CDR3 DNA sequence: TGTGCCTGGAGAATCTCGGGGGCGGAGACCCAGTACTTC.

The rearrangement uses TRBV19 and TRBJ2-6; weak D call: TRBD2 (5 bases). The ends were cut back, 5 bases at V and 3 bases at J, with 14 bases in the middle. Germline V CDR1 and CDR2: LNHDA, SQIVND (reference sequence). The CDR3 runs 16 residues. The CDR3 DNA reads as TGTGCCAGTAGTCAAGGACTCTTAGGTGGGGCCAACGTCCTGACTTTC. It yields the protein CASSQGLLGGANVLTF.

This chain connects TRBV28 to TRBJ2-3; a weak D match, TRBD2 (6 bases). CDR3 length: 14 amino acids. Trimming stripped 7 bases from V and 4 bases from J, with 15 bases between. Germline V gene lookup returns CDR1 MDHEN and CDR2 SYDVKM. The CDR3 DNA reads TGTGCCAGCACCCCTGTCGCGGGATCAGATACGCAGTATTTT. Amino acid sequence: CASTPVAGSDTQYF.

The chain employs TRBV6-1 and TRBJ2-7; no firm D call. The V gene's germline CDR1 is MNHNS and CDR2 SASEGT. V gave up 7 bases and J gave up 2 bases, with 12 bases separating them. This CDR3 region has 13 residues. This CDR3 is CASNRPTTYEQYF. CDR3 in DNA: TGTGCCAGCAACCGACCTACTACCTACGAGCAGTACTTC.

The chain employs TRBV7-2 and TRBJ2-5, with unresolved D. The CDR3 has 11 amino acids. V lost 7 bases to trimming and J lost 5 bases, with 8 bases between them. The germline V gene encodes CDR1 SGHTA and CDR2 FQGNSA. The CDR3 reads CASTLSETQYF. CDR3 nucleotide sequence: TGTGCCAGCACCCTCTCGGAGACCCAGTACTTC.